What follows are 18 T cell receptor beta chains derived from one specimen sequenced in a study of regulatory T cells in long-lasting Graves disease. Through Arm-PCR of CDR3 regions and iRepertoire HTBI primers, TCR beta libraries were built. TCRdb processed the multiplex PCR reads anew with MiXCR; each CDR3 protein has one entry. The sample yields some 560,000 distinct CDR3 sequences, more than 15% seen once. As for time point: newly diagnosed GD, antithyroid drugs for less than 3 months. PBMC-derived RNA was used for the TCR library. The same sample was also studied in work on T cells in Graves' hyperthyroidism and ophthalmopathy.

The sample here was peripheral blood mononuclear cells (PBMCs), taken at new diagnosis, from a patient treated with antithyroid drugs. The receptor source for this set is a woman between 40 and 65 years old with Graves disease.

The chain employs TRBV7-9 and TRBJ2-1; 13 bases are a match to TRBD2. The length of the CDR3 is 17 residues. Per the germline V gene, CDR1 is SEHNR and CDR2 is FQNEAQ (reference sequence). V was pared by 0 bases and J by 4 bases, with 3 bases of the junction left unmatched. The CDR3 region is CASSLARLAGGYNEQFF. DNA of the CDR3: TGTGCCAGCAGCTTAGCCCGACTAGCGGGGGGTTACAATGAGCAGTTCTTC. The whole variable domain, filled in from reference TRBV7-9 and TRBJ2-1, reads DTGVSQNPRHKITKRGQNVTFRCDPISEHNRLYWYRQTLGQGPEFLTYFQNEAQLEKSRLLSDRFSAERPKGSFSTLEIQRTEQGDSAMYLCASSLARLAGGYNEQFFGPGTRLTVL.

This clonotype was counted ten times or more. J is TRBJ1-1 and V is TRBV19, with TRBD1 matching 9 bases. The length of the CDR3 is 15 residues. The J segment lost 10 bases and the V segment lost 3 bases, leaving 12 bases of the junction unmatched. In germline, CDR1 is LNHDA, CDR2 SQIVND (reference sequence). The DNA for the CDR3 is TGTGCCAGTAGTATTCCTAGGACAGGGGACTCGGTAGCTTTCTTT. It encodes CASSIPRTGDSVAFF.

This clonotype has at least ten counts. The chain uses TRBV5-1 and TRBJ2-1, with D perhaps matching TRBD2 (5 bases). The CDR3 covers 12 residues. The V and J ends lost 4 bases and 10 bases respectively, with 12 bases between them. The germline V gene encodes CDR1 SGHRS and CDR2 YFSETQ. CDR3 nucleotide sequence: TGCGCCAGCAGCCCCGGCGAGGGCGAGCAGTTCTTC. This sequence encodes CASSPGEGEQFF.

The chain has TRBV25-1 and TRBJ1-4; TRBD1 agrees at 9 bases. The CDR3 consists of 15 residues. V lost 5 bases to trimming and J lost 6 bases; unmatched junction nucleotides: 7. CDR1 is MGHDK and CDR2 is SYGVNS in the germline V gene. The CDR3 protein is CASSRGQGLDEKLFF. The CDR3 coding sequence is TGTGCCAGCAGTCGGGGACAGGGCCTTGATGAAAAACTGTTTTTT.

This clonotype came up many times. CDR3 bases: TGTGCCAGCAGATTAATCCGGGGAGGAGATGGCTACACCTTC. The encoded protein is CASRLIRGGDGYTF. The gene calls are TRBV3-1 and TRBJ1-2; D is unresolved. The CDR3 has 14 amino acids. Germline-derived CDR1 and CDR2 are LGHDT and YNNKEL (reference sequence). The ends were cut back, 6 bases at V and 6 bases at J, with 17 bases in the middle.

V is TRBV10-3 and J is TRBJ1-2, with no clear D. The V end was cut by 3 bases, the J end by 1 base, with 6 bases between. The V gene's germline CDR1 is ENHRY and CDR2 SYGVKD. The CDR3 extends over 13 amino acids. The CDR3 nucleotides read TGTGCCATCAGTGACCAGCTTAACTATGGCTACACCTTC. This codes for CAISDQLNYGYTF.

This clonotype was seen repeatedly, ten times or more. V and J are TRBV11-2 and TRBJ2-7, with 8 bases lining up with TRBD2. This CDR3 is built from 15 residues. Germline CDR1 and CDR2: SGHAT and FQNNGV. Trimming took 5 bases from V and 5 from J; bases not matched to a gene: 11. This CDR3 reads CASSHSGIGVDEQYF. CDR3 bases: TGTGCCAGCAGCCATAGCGGGATTGGAGTGGACGAGCAGTACTTC.

Only a few counts were recorded for this clonotype. V gene TRBV6-5 combines with J gene TRBJ1-1, with 10 bases matching TRBD1. The CDR3 loop spans 16 amino acids. After removal of 2 bases from V and 7 bases from J, the junction contained 10 bases not matched to a gene. Germline values: CDR1 MNHEY, CDR2 SVGAGI. The CDR3 sequence: CASSYPRTGGILEAFF. The CDR3 nucleotides are TGTGCCAGCAGTTACCCTAGGACAGGGGGAATCCTTGAAGCTTTCTTT.

This clonotype was seen ten or more times. The V call is TRBV6-5, the J call TRBJ2-1, with D possibly being TRBD2 (5 bases). Trimming shortened V by 2 bases and J by 3 bases, and 11 bases separated the two germline ends. The germline V gene has CDR1 MNHEY and CDR2 SVGAGI. This CDR3 is 15 amino acids long. In nucleotides, the CDR3 is TGTGCCAGCAGTTACGAGAGAGGGTTCTACAATGAGCAGTTCTTC. It codes for CASSYERGFYNEQFF.

Concerning this clonotype itself: It is likely a read error: a sequence one base away is far more abundant. J is TRBJ2-3 and V is TRBV2; no clear D gene. This CDR3 has 13 residues. Looked up from germline, CDR1 is SNHLY and CDR2 is FYNNEI. CDR3 region: CASSFQSGDTRYF. In DNA, the CDR3 is TGTGCCAGCAGCTTCCAAAGTGGAGATACGCGGTATTTT. Using reference TRBV2 and TRBJ2-3 for the parts outside the CDR3, the full variable domain is EPEVTQTPSHQVTQMGQEVILRCVPISNHLYFYWYRQILGQKVEFLVSFYNNEISEKSEIFDDQFSVERPDGSNFTLKIRSTKLEDSAMYFCASSFQSGDTRYFGPGTRLTVL.

The table lists this clonotype with many counts. CDR3 DNA sequence: TGTGCCAGCTCACCTGGGACAGGGGGGAGCTCCTACGAGCAGTACTTC. Translation: CASSPGTGGSSYEQYF. This chain uses TRBV18 with TRBJ2-7; 11 nucleotides line up with TRBD1. Trimming at V came to 3 bases and at J to 0 bases, leaving 4 bases not matched to a gene. CDR1 KGHSH and CDR2 LQKENI come from the germline V gene. The CDR3 totals 16 residues.

As for this clonotype: A much larger clonotype is one base distant, so this may be a read error. The final CDR3 position lacks the conserved phenylalanine or tryptophan, pointing to a likely read error. The chain combines TRBV2 with TRBJ1-2, with a tentative D call TRBD1 (5 bases). The CDR3 runs to 13 residues. From germline, CDR1 is SNHLY and CDR2 FYNNEI. The germline V and J ends were trimmed by 6 bases and 7 bases, with 15 bases remaining between them. CDR3 coding DNA: TGTGCCAGCAGCGACTTAGGGGCTGGTGGCTACACCCTC. As protein: CASSDLGAGGYTL.

This clonotype was detected ten times or more. The rearrangement links TRBV6-2 or TRBV6-3 to TRBJ2-7, with 7 positions matching TRBD1. V was clipped by 5 bases and J by 3 bases; unmatched bases: 4. From germline, CDR1 is MNHEY and CDR2 SVGEGT. CDR3 length equals 13 residues. The CDR3 region has the DNA TGTGCCAGCAGTCCCCGGGACAGCTACGAGCAGTACTTC. It specifies CASSPRDSYEQYF.

This clonotype came up once. A much larger clone is a single base away; this may be a read error. This rearrangement joins TRBV5-4 to TRBJ2-1; TRBD1 is a possible D gene (5 bases). This CDR3 is 15 amino acids long. The ends were cut back, 4 bases at V and 10 bases at J, with 21 bases in the middle. The germline gives CDR1 SGHNT, CDR2 YYREEE (reference sequence). This chain's CDR3 is CASSPTDSQSYEQFF. The DNA of the CDR3 is TGTGCCAGCAGCCCAACTGACAGTCAGTCCTACGAGCAGTTCTTC.

The chain joins TRBV6-1 to TRBJ2-2; D remains ambiguous. V lost 2 bases and J 0 bases, leaving 4 bases between the germline ends. The CDR3 is made up of 14 amino acids. Germline-derived CDR1 and CDR2 are MNHNS and SASEGT. CDR3 sequence reads: CASSEFPNTGELFF. CDR3 nucleotide sequence: TGTGCCAGCAGTGAATTTCCGAACACCGGGGAGCTGTTTTTT.

This clonotype came up many times. The CDR3, as DNA: TGTGCCAGCAGTGCCCCCGACGGTAGCAATGAGCAGTTCTTC. It specifies CASSAPDGSNEQFF. The chain employs TRBV12-3 or TRBV12-4 and TRBJ2-1; D is unclear. The CDR3 has 14 amino acids. V lost 5 bases and J 6 bases, leaving 14 bases between the germline ends.

This clonotype was seen repeatedly, ten times or more. The chain uses TRBV29-1 and TRBJ2-3; D call uncertain. V shed 6 bases and J shed 2 bases, with 9 bases lying between them. The CDR3 runs to 12 residues. CDR1 SQVTM and CDR2 ANQGSEA come from the germline V gene. The CDR3 is CSVASDTDTQYF. As DNA, the CDR3 is TGCAGCGTCGCCTCGGACACAGATACGCAGTATTTT.

This clonotype has at least ten counts. J is TRBJ2-3 and V is TRBV18, with D hard to call. Germline V gene lookup returns CDR1 KGHSH and CDR2 LQKENI. Trimming took off 0 bases at V and 0 bases at J, with 4 bases between the two ends. This CDR3 spans 14 amino acids. The CDR3 region has the DNA TGTGCCAGCTCACCACCGGCCAGCACAGATACGCAGTATTTT. Its protein product is CASSPPASTDTQYF.